The present entry profiles one TCR beta chain with its context. The sample originates from a study of blood T cell repertoires in COVID-19. Repertoires were generated with immunoSEQ multiplex PCR, while TCRdb's copy carries only in-frame clones and drops some. The sample includes a few hundred thousand clones, approximately 90% of them seen just once. The germline CDR1 and CDR2 sequences are SNHLY and FYNNEI. Trimming at V came to 10 bases and at J to 15 bases, leaving 11 bases not matched to a gene. CDR3 length: 12 residues. Sequencing was carried out using peripheral blood. The rearrangement uses TRBV2 and TRBJ2-3; 12 nucleotides align to TRBD2. This sequence was found in a woman in her 30s who had recovered from COVID-19. The CDR3 DNA reads TGTGCCACCCGACTAGCGGGGGCGATGTCCTATTTT. It is translated as CATRLAGAMSYF.